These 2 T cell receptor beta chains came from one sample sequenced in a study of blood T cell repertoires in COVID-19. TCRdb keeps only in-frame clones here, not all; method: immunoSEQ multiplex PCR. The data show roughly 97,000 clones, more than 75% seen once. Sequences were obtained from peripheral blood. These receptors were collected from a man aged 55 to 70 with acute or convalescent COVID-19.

Here the CDR3 DNA reads TGTGCCAGCAGCCTTAGCGGGAGGGCGGGGACCCAGTACTTC. Protein sequence: CASSLSGRAGTQYF. V and J are TRBV6-5 and TRBJ2-5; 11 bases match TRBD2. Germline assignment: CDR1 MNHEY and CDR2 SVGAGI. The length of the CDR3 is 14 residues. Germline trimming cut 6 bases from V and 7 bases from J; bases unmatched to any gene: 7.

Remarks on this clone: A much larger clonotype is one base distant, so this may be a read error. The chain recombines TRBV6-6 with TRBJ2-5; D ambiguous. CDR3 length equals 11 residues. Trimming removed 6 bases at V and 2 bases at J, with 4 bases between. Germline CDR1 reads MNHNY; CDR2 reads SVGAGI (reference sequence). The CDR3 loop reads CASSTQETQYF. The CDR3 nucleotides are TGTGCCAGCAGCACACAAGAGACCCAGTACTTC.